The entry below describes one T cell receptor (beta chain). The antigen is unknown. Built from TCR beta cDNA, the libraries had unique molecular identifiers in them. T cells numbering roughly 0.85 to 11 million yielded 500,000 or so cDNA molecules. TCRdb reprocessed the PCR reads with MiXCR, giving one entry per CDR3 protein. The table records over 300,000 distinct CDR3 sequences, around 37% of them present only once. Germline V gives CDR1 KGHSH, CDR2 LQKENI. The CDR3 covers 16 residues. V was trimmed by 6 bases and J by 0 bases, leaving 14 bases between them. This sample stems from a study of post-analysis software for immune sequencing data. Study-wide context: Both relapsing-remitting and secondary progressive multiple sclerosis featured among the disease courses, as did progressive-relapsing multiple sclerosis.

Regarding the study as a whole: Strong co-clustering by F measure was evident for samples that had been prepared in the same batch. When patients were compared with controls, four to six TRBV segments were more frequent, TRBV5-6, TRBV5-1 and TRBV20-1 among them. People with multiple sclerosis had a significantly lower normalized Chao1 diversity than controls did.

The chain employs TRBV18 and TRBJ2-2; unclear D gene. The receptor comes from a girl aged 10 to 17 with multiple sclerosis. The sample taken for sequencing was blood. CDR3 protein: CASSSLGPPNTGELFF. The CDR3 DNA reads as TGTGCCAGCTCGTCCCTAGGTCCTCCGAACACCGGGGAGCTGTTTTTT.